These T cell receptor beta chains were read from a single sample in a study of cytomegalovirus exposure and HLA in healthy donors. The table came from immunoSEQ multiplex PCR; TCRdb's copy has only in-frame clones and leaves some out. The table includes 120,000 to 150,000 clones, roughly 79% detected once. Sample: PBMCs. The receptors were gathered from a woman aged 40 to 55 in good health and CMV-seronegative. CDR3s include the opening cysteine and the closing phenylalanine or tryptophan. The D gene is left open where the match is weak. Expanded clones get a size class; other rows say once, few or many, or leave the size out.

J gene	CDR3 length	clone size	D gene	V gene	CDR3 protein	CDR3 DNA
TRBJ2-7	14	NA	NA	TRBV7-2	CASSLATWSDEQYF	TGTGCCAGCAGCTTAGCGACTTGGAGCGACGAGCAGTACTTC
TRBJ1-2	16	NA	TRBD1	TRBV15	CATSRKTTGVDYGYTF	TGTGCCACCAGCAGGAAAACGACAGGGGTCGACTATGGCTACACCTTC
TRBJ2-7	14	NA	NA	TRBV7-9	CASSPQGSSYEQYF	TGTGCCAGCAGCCCCCAGGGTAGCTCCTACGAGCAGTACTTC
TRBJ1-2	15	NA	TRBD1	TRBV28	CASSLGQGWVYGYTF	TGTGCCAGCAGTTTAGGACAGGGATGGGTCTATGGCTACACCTTC
TRBJ2-3	15	NA	TRBD2	TRBV6-5	CASSRVGGSTDTQYF	TGTGCCTCCAGCAGGGTGGGAGGGAGCACAGATACGCAGTATTTT
TRBJ1-5	15	NA	NA	TRBV2	CASSRSNGVGQPQHF	TGTGCCAGCAGTCGATCGAACGGGGTTGGTCAGCCCCAGCATTTT
TRBJ1-2	15	NA	TRBD1	TRBV7-8	CASSSRTGANYGYTF	TGTGCCAGCAGCTCTCGGACAGGAGCTAACTATGGCTACACCTTC
TRBJ2-7	11	NA	NA	TRBV28	CASSLRFEQYF	TGTGCCAGCAGTTTAAGATTCGAGCAGTACTTC
TRBJ2-2	14	NA	TRBD2	TRBV9	CASRAGTSTGELFF	TGTGCCAGCAGGGCCGGGACTAGTACCGGGGAGCTGTTTTTT
TRBJ1-1	13	NA	NA	TRBV4-1	CASSQAQGNEAFF	TGCGCCAGCAGCCAAGCCCAGGGAAATGAAGCTTTCTTT
TRBJ2-3	15	NA	NA	TRBV27	CASSLARSVADTQYF	TGTGCCAGCAGTTTGGCTAGGTCAGTGGCGGATACGCAGTATTTT
TRBJ2-5	15	NA	TRBD2	TRBV18	CASSALAGEQETQYF	TGTGCCAGCTCGGCTCTAGCGGGAGAGCAGGAGACCCAGTACTTC
TRBJ2-7	13	NA	NA	TRBV27	CASSPGVTYEQYF	TGTGCCAGCAGTCCCGGGGTAACCTACGAGCAGTACTTC
TRBJ1-2	14	NA	TRBD1	TRBV7-2	CASSLGTGIYGYTF	TGTGCCAGCAGCTTAGGGACAGGGATCTATGGCTACACCTTC
TRBJ2-7	13	NA	TRBD1	TRBV28	CASSLQGAYEQYF	TGTGCCAGCAGTCTACAGGGGGCCTACGAGCAGTACTTC
TRBJ1-4	15	once	NA	TRBV5-1	CASSLGGATNEKLFF	TGCGCCAGCAGCTTGGGGGGAGCAACTAATGAAAAACTGTTTTTT